The 24 T cell receptor beta chains given below trace back to one sample, sequenced in a study of CD8+ T cells in alopecia areata. TCR sequencing used cDNA made by reverse transcription of extracted RNA. Assay: immunoSEQ multiplex PCR; the TCRdb copy retains only in-frame clones and omits some. This sample has 120,000 to 150,000 clones, with around 87% found just once. This sample's treatment: oral pan-JAK inhibitor, 5-10 mg twice daily. Sequenced here: CD8+ T cells sorted from blood, sampled at week 4, from a patient treated with tofacitinib. These receptors all stem from a human donor with alopecia areata.

V is TRBV19 and J is TRBJ2-1; D gene ambiguous. Trimming removed 5 bases at V and 3 bases at J, with 8 bases between. Germline CDR1 and CDR2: LNHDA and SQIVND (reference sequence). The CDR3 has 13 residues. The CDR3 reads CASSRMNYNEQFF. The CDR3 DNA is TGTGCCAGTAGTCGAATGAACTACAATGAGCAGTTCTTC.

The J gene is TRBJ2-1, the V gene TRBV7-6; D may be TRBD2 (6 bases). Germline V gene sequence: CDR1 SGHVS, CDR2 FNYEAQ. The germline V and J ends were trimmed by 2 bases and 4 bases, with 12 bases remaining between them. The CDR3 covers 15 residues. In nucleotides, the CDR3 is TGTGCCAGCAGCTTACTCGTAGCGGCTTACAATGAGCAGTTCTTC. This codes for CASSLLVAAYNEQFF.

This clone has a single count. The V gene is TRBV29-1, the J gene TRBJ2-6, with D possibly matching TRBD1 (5 bases). CDR1 is SQVTM and CDR2 is ANQGSEA in the germline V gene. This CDR3 has 14 amino acids. Trimming took off 0 bases at V and 9 bases at J, with 12 bases between the two ends. CDR3 region: CSVEDPQGGNVLTF. DNA of the CDR3: TGCAGCGTTGAAGATCCCCAGGGCGGCAACGTCCTGACTTTC.

The chain is built from TRBV29-1 and TRBJ1-2, with 8 bases lining up with TRBD1. This CDR3 comprises 13 residues. After removal of 4 bases from V and 4 bases from J, the junction contained 5 bases not matched to a gene. Per the germline V gene, CDR1 is SQVTM and CDR2 is ANQGSEA. The CDR3 region is CSVVDRESYGYTF. The CDR3 bases are TGCAGCGTTGTGGACAGGGAGAGCTATGGCTACACCTTC.

This chain links TRBV5-1 with TRBJ2-5; D unresolved. Per the germline V gene, CDR1 is SGHRS and CDR2 is YFSETQ. V lost 4 bases and J 4 bases, leaving 14 bases between the germline ends. This CDR3 is 14 amino acids long. The CDR3 coding sequence is TGCGCCAGCAGCCCCGGAGACGGCGGAGAGACCCAGTACTTC. Translated: CASSPGDGGETQYF.

The chain uses TRBV27 and TRBJ2-7; a weak D match, TRBD1 (5 bases). The length of the CDR3 is 14 residues. Germline assignment: CDR1 MNHEY and CDR2 SMNVEV (reference sequence). V lost 1 base, J lost 5 bases, and 12 bases lay in between. The CDR3 spells CASSLYQGMDEQYF. The CDR3 coding sequence is TGTGCCAGCAGTTTATACCAGGGTATGGACGAGCAGTACTTC.

The chain recombines TRBV27 with TRBJ2-6, with TRBD2 matching 10 bases. J lost 4 bases, V lost 8 bases, and 8 bases had no gene match. Germline assignment: CDR1 MNHEY and CDR2 SMNVEV (reference sequence). This CDR3 is 16 amino acids long. CDR3 residues: CASREGLATGANVLTF. CDR3 DNA: TGTGCCAGCCGAGAGGGACTAGCGACGGGGGCCAACGTCCTGACTTTC.

The chain's CDR3 is CAISDHEGTDTQYF. The CDR3 bases are TGTGCCATCAGTGACCATGAGGGCACAGATACGCAGTATTTT. V is TRBV10-3 and J is TRBJ2-3; D is uncertain. Trimming cost V 3 bases and J 1 base, with 8 bases left between them. Germline V gene data show CDR1 as ENHRY and CDR2 as SYGVKD. The CDR3 length is 14 residues.

This chain uses TRBV7-2 with TRBJ2-1; D is ambiguous. Trimming shortened V by 6 bases and J by 4 bases, and 7 bases separated the two germline ends. The germline gives CDR1 SGHTA, CDR2 FQGNSA. The CDR3 has 12 residues. The CDR3 DNA is TGTGCCAGCAGTTCCGAATACAATGAGCAGTTCTTC. It specifies CASSSEYNEQFF.

In its sample, this clone was seen a few times. The chain employs TRBV29-1 and TRBJ2-7, with D tentatively TRBD2 (5 bases). The V end was cut by 3 bases, the J end by 0 bases, with 12 bases between. CDR1 and CDR2 (germline): SQVTM, ANQGSEA. This CDR3 has 14 amino acids. CDR3 DNA: TGCAGCGTTGAGTCCGGCGGGTCCTCCTACGAGCAGTACTTC. It translates to CSVESGGSSYEQYF.

This clone was detected a few times. V gene TRBV30 combines with J gene TRBJ1-2; TRBD1 aligns across 7 bases. After removal of 3 bases from V and 5 bases from J, the junction contained 6 bases not matched to a gene. Per the germline V gene, CDR1 is GTSNPN and CDR2 is SVGIG (reference sequence). The CDR3 covers 13 residues. CDR3: CAWRIQGPYGYTF. The DNA of the CDR3 is TGTGCCTGGAGAATACAGGGGCCATATGGCTACACCTTC.

The chain links TRBV19 to TRBJ1-5; TRBD1 agrees at 9 bases. CDR3 length: 13 amino acids. The V segment lost 6 bases and the J segment 5 bases; nucleotides outside the gene matches: 2. CDR1 and CDR2 (germline): LNHDA, SQIVND (reference sequence). The DNA of the CDR3 is TGTGCCAGTAGGGGGACAGGGTATCAGCCCCAGCATTTT. Translated: CASRGTGYQPQHF.

This chain connects TRBV6-5 to TRBJ1-1; TRBD1 might be the D (6 bases). V was cut by 5 bases and J by 5 bases, with 15 bases left in between. Germline CDR1 is MNHEY and CDR2 is SVGAGI. This CDR3 spans 14 amino acids. The CDR3 coding sequence is TGTGCCAGCAGTCCCGGACAGCCGAGGACTGAAGCTTTCTTT. This sequence encodes CASSPGQPRTEAFF.

The chain combines TRBV27 with TRBJ2-1; 12 nucleotides match TRBD2. This CDR3 is built from 16 residues. The germline V gene has CDR1 MNHEY and CDR2 SMNVEV (reference sequence). Trimming at V came to 3 bases and at J to 1 base, leaving 1 base not matched to a gene. The CDR3 nucleotides read TGTGCCAGCAGTTTGCTAGCGGGAGGGTCCTACAATGAGCAGTTCTTC. Translated, it gives CASSLLAGGSYNEQFF.

This chain connects TRBV27 to TRBJ1-1; no firm D call. Trimming removed 4 bases from V and 3 bases from J, with 18 bases in between. The CDR3 has 16 amino acids. Germline CDR1 is MNHEY and CDR2 is SMNVEV (reference sequence). CDR3 nucleotides: TGTGCCAGCAGTTCTTCTCCTTCTTCAATCGACACTGAAGCTTTCTTT. It encodes CASSSSPSSIDTEAFF.

The chain has TRBV27 and TRBJ2-7, with 7 bases matching TRBD2. Trimming at V came to 8 bases and at J to 2 bases, leaving 9 bases not matched to a gene. Germline V gene lookup returns CDR1 MNHEY and CDR2 SMNVEV (reference sequence). The CDR3 is 14 residues long. CDR3 sequence: CASALSGLAYEQYF. The CDR3 DNA reads as TGTGCCAGCGCCCTTTCTGGACTAGCCTACGAGCAGTACTTC.

CDR3: CASSTGTGLSYEQYF. For the CDR3, the DNA is TGTGCCAGCAGCACCGGGACAGGACTCTCCTACGAGCAGTACTTC. This chain joins TRBV7-9 and TRBJ2-7; 8 bases line up with TRBD1. Trimming removed 5 bases from V and 0 bases from J; junction bases left unmatched: 6. The length of the CDR3 is 15 residues. CDR1 and CDR2 from the germline V gene are SEHNR and FQNEAQ (reference sequence).

V is TRBV14 and J is TRBJ2-5; 7 bases line up with TRBD2. This CDR3 is 15 amino acids long. CDR1 and CDR2 (germline): SGHDN, FVKESK. The V gene end was trimmed by 4 bases and the J gene end by 3 bases; junction bases not matched to a gene: 8. The CDR3 bases are TGTGCCAGCAGCCTCACCGGGACTACAGAAGAGACCCAGTACTTC. Translated: CASSLTGTTEETQYF.

This clone was counted once. V gene TRBV18 combines with J gene TRBJ2-5, with D tentatively TRBD1 (5 bases). The CDR3 has 14 amino acids. Germline CDR1 and CDR2: KGHSH and LQKENI. Trimming removed 3 bases at V and 1 base at J, with 9 bases between. The DNA for the CDR3 is TGTGCCAGCTCACCGGCGGACATCCAAGAGACCCAGTACTTC. Amino acid sequence: CASSPADIQETQYF.

This chain links TRBV29-1 with TRBJ2-6; tentatively, D is TRBD2 (5 bases). V was trimmed by 3 bases and J by 2 bases, leaving 11 bases between them. Germline V gene sequence: CDR1 SQVTM, CDR2 ANQGSEA. This CDR3 contains 15 residues. In DNA form, the CDR3 reads TGCAGCGTTGAGTCGTCGGGGACTGGGGCCAACGTCCTGACTTTC. Translation: CSVESSGTGANVLTF.

The chain has TRBV7-6 and TRBJ2-2; D may be TRBD2 (6 bases). The CDR3 contains 15 residues. Germline V lookup: CDR1 SGHVS, CDR2 FNYEAQ. Deletions cut 1 base from V and 2 bases from J, with 8 bases between. The CDR3 protein is CASSLEGLNTGELFF. The CDR3 nucleotides read TGTGCCAGCAGCTTAGAGGGACTTAACACCGGGGAGCTGTTTTTT.

The chain is built from TRBV5-1 and TRBJ2-7, with D possibly matching TRBD2 (5 bases). The CDR3 extends over 14 amino acids. V lost 3 bases and J lost 2, with 12 bases in between. Per germline, CDR1 SGHRS and CDR2 YFSETQ. The CDR3 region has the DNA TGCGCCAGCAGCTCCCGGGGAGACCCCTACGAGCAGTACTTC. Translated: CASSSRGDPYEQYF. Looking up the rest from reference TRBV5-1 and TRBJ2-7 gives the full variable domain: KAGVTQTPRYLIKTRGQQVTLSCSPISGHRSVSWYQQTPGQGLQFLFEYFSETQRNKGNFPGRFSGRQFSNSRSEMNVSTLELGDSALYLCASSSRGDPYEQYFGPGTRLTVT.

As regards this clone: Additional DNA sequences in this sample encode the identical CDR3. V and J are TRBV29-1 and TRBJ2-7; 9 nucleotides agree with TRBD1. The CDR3 is made up of 11 amino acids. Per the germline V gene, CDR1 is SQVTM and CDR2 is ANQGSEA. The junction had 4 bases not matched to a gene; V was cut back by 6 bases and J by 7 bases. The CDR3 DNA reads as TGCAGCGTAGACAGGGGGGGAGAGCAGTACTTC. Its protein product is CSVDRGGEQYF.

The chain recombines TRBV12-5 with TRBJ2-7, with D possibly being TRBD1 or TRBD2 (5 bases each). The CDR3 is 14 amino acids. CDR1 is LGHNT, CDR2 FRNRAP, per germline. V lost 7 bases and J 1 base, leaving 14 bases between the germline ends. CDR3 coding DNA: TGTGCTAGTGTCTCCGGGACGGAGTCCTACGAGCAGTACTTC. It yields the protein CASVSGTESYEQYF.